The T cell receptor beta chain under discussion was sequenced for a study of cytomegalovirus exposure and HLA in healthy donors. The trim removed 5 bases at V and 0 bases at J, leaving 8 bases unmatched. The CDR3 loop spans 16 amino acids. CDR1 and CDR2 (germline): MDHEN, SYDVKM. 60 Vbeta and 13 Jbeta primers were used in PCR. The protocol was immunoSEQ multiplex PCR, while the TCRdb copy is restricted to in-frame clones and leaves out a portion. The repertoire holds some 160,000 clones, with around 80% as singletons. This rearrangement joins TRBV28 to TRBJ1-2; TRBD1 matches at 8 bases. The sequence was collected from a male donor in good health and CMV-seronegative. Sequenced input: PBMCs. This CDR3 reads CASSRRTGFTNYGYTF. The CDR3 DNA reads as TGTGCCAGCAGTCGCCGGACAGGGTTTACTAACTATGGCTACACCTTC.